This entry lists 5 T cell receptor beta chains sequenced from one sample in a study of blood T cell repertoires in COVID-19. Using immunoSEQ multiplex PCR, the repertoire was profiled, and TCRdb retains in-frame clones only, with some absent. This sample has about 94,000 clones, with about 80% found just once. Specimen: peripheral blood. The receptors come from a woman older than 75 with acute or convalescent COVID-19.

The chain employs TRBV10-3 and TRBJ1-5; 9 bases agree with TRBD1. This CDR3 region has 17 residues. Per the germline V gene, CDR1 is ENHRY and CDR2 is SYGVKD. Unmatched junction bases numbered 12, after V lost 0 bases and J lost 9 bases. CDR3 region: CAISESQDRGPRGPQHF. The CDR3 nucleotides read TGTGCCATCAGTGAGTCGCAGGACAGGGGCCCAAGGGGGCCCCAGCATTTT.

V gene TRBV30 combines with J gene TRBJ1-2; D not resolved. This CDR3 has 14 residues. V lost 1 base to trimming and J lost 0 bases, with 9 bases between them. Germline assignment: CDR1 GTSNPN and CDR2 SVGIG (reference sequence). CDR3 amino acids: CAWSGWAANYGYTF. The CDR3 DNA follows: TGTGCCTGGAGTGGATGGGCAGCTAACTATGGCTACACCTTC.

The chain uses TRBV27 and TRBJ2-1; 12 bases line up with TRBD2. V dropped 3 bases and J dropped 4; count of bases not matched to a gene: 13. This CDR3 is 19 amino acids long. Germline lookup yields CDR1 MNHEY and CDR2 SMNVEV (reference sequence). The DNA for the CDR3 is TGTGCCAGCAGTTTGAGACTCGGAAGAACTAGCGGGAGGTACAATGAGCAGTTCTTC. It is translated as CASSLRLGRTSGRYNEQFF.

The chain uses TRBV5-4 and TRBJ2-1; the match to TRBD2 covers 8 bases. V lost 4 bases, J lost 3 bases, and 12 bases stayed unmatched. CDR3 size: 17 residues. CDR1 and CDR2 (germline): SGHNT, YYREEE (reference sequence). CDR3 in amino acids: CASSVGQLADIYNEQFF. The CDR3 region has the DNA TGTGCCAGCAGCGTGGGGCAACTAGCGGACATCTACAATGAGCAGTTCTTC.

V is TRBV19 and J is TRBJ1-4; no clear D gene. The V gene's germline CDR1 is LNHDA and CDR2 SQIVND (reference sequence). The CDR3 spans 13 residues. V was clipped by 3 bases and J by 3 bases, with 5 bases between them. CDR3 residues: CASSMRANEKLFF. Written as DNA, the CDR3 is TGTGCCAGTAGTATGAGGGCTAATGAAAAACTGTTTTTT. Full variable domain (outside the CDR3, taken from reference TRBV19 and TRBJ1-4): DGGITQSPKYLFRKEGQNVTLSCEQNLNHDAMYWYRQDPGQGLRLIYYSQIVNDFQKGDIAEGYSVSREKKESFPLTVTSAQKNPTAFYLCASSMRANEKLFFGSGTQLSVL.